This record concerns one TCR beta chain sequence. The germline CDR1 and CDR2 sequences are KGHDR and SFDVKD. The CDR3 runs 14 residues. The ends were cut back, 5 bases at V and 4 bases at J, with 13 bases in the middle. The sample originates from a study of blood T cell repertoires in COVID-19. On the study more broadly: The United States, Italy and Spain provided the acute and convalescent COVID-19 samples. T cells, B-cell-depleted T cells, or PBMCs provided the cDNA or gDNA that served as material.

Per the authors' pipeline: From reference gene primer amplification, estimates of nucleated cell counts were derived. Clones were read by immunoSEQ multiplex PCR, and TCRdb kept only the in-frame ones, dropping some. Clone size and the V and J calls come from that table; the DNA yielded D and trimming. The sample consists of tens of thousands of clones, approximately 90% of them appearing once. This chain connects TRBV24-1 to TRBJ1-2, with D perhaps matching TRBD1 (6 bases). The sample consisted of peripheral blood. The source of this sequence is a woman aged 60-75 years with acute or convalescent COVID-19. CDR3 protein: CATSGPGQSYGYTF. For the CDR3, the DNA is TGTGCCACCAGTGGCCCCGGACAGTCCTATGGCTACACCTTC.